This record looks at one T cell receptor (beta chain) sequence and its context. Its antigen has not been determined. Base quality data are lacking; no much larger clone is found one base away. The sample originates from a study of blood T cell repertoires in COVID-19 (dated by TCRdb to 2020 to 2022). Broadly, across the study: Samples from collaborators originated in the United States, Italy and Spain and spanned both the acute and convalescent phases of COVID-19. The repertoires were released in a freely available public database meant as a resource for research on the immune response to SARS-CoV-2. The prospective study material was composed of cDNA or gDNA derived from T cells, B-cell-depleted T cells, or PBMCs. Samples were obtained from the ongoing ImmuneRACE study (first 160 participants) and from 1,254 subjects provided by 6 global collaborators. Nearly every sample came with metadata listing a de-identified subject ID, COVID-19 status, age in years and sex. Where HLA class I and class II types were available, the types were taken from metadata supplied by the sample provider, not from assay-based typing. Deeply sampled blood TCRbeta repertoires from subjects exposed to, actively infected with, or recovered from COVID-19 were included in the dataset.

Paper-wide results and their limitations: Clinical and demographic metadata were provided uncurated, with the amount varying by source and participant.

Collaborating institutions collected whole blood in K2EDTA tubes following their own protocols. Collaborator samples were shipped for TCRbeta analysis as frozen whole blood, isolated PBMCs, or DNA extracted from either sample type. The junction shows trimming of 4 bases on V and 7 bases on J, plus 13 bases between the germline ends. The CDR3 measures 14 amino acids from cysteine to phenylalanine. CDR3 DNA only is kept here, 42 bases in frame from base 1. In the germline V gene, CDR1 corresponds to SGHVS and CDR2 to FNYEAQ. TCRbeta CDR3 regions were amplified from genomic DNA by means of the immunoSEQ Assay, a bias-controlled multiplex PCR. As for the original processing: Nucleated cell counts per sample were estimated from amplification of reference gene primers within the assay. To quantify the absolute abundance of each unique TCRbeta CDR3 rearrangement, sequence reads were collapsed and filtered. For each sample, productive Simpson clonality was calculated as the square root of Simpson's diversity index across productive rearrangements. The immuneACCESS repertoire file appears here via TCRdb, limited to in-frame rearrangements. These files lack a portion of the clones; in checked studies, under half of the deficit traces to unresolved V genes, and the cause of the others is not known. V and J calls and clone size are copied from that table; D and trimming were computed from the DNA. The sample table shows more than 85,000 clones, and around four fifths are seen once. Of the sample, over 15% falls within the top ten clones.

The sequence joins TRBV7-6 to TRBJ1-4; TRBD1 is a weak D gene call, 6 bases matching. The sequence derives from a woman in her fifties or sixties with acute or convalescent COVID-19. Material for sequencing was peripheral blood. This receptor carries the CDR3 CASSYRGAGEKLFF. The bases read TGTGCCAGCAGCTACCGGGGGGCTGGTGAAAAACTGTTTTTT.